The T cell receptor (beta chain) under discussion was sequenced for a study of cytomegalovirus exposure and HLA in healthy donors. Study outcomes and limitations: A later examination showed that TCR association rates differed by HLA locus, with DRB1 most and HLA-C fewest. Later genetic work tied a missense DCLRE1C variant to beta-chain V and J trimming.

PCR involved 60 Vbeta and 13 Jbeta primers. TCRdb's copy holds only in-frame clones and misses some; the assay was immunoSEQ multiplex PCR. The sample holds approximately 140,000 clones, more than 60% seen once. Points on this clone: The antigen remains undetermined.

Germline V gives CDR1 KGHSH, CDR2 LQKENI. V shed 0 bases and J shed 4 bases, with 7 bases lying between them. This CDR3 is 14 amino acids long. The chain recombines TRBV18 with TRBJ1-3; D unresolved. Sequenced input: PBMCs. This TCR was sampled from a man aged 35 to 55 in good health and CMV-seronegative. The CDR3 coding sequence is TGTGCCAGCTCACCACCGGAGCGGGGAAACACCATATATTTT. The encoded protein is CASSPPERGNTIYF.